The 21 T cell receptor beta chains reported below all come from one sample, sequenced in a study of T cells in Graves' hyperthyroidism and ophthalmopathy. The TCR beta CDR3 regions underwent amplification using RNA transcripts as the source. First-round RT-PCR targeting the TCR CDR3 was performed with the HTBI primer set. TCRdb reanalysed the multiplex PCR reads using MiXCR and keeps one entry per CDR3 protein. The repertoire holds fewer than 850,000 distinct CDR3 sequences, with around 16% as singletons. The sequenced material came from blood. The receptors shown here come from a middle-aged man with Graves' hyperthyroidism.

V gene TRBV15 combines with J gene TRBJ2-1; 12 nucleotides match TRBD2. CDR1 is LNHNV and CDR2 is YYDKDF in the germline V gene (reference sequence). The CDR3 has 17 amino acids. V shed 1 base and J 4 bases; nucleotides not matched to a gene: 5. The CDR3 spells CATSRVLAGGPYNEQFF. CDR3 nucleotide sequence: TGTGCCACCAGCAGAGTACTAGCGGGAGGCCCATACAATGAGCAGTTCTTC.

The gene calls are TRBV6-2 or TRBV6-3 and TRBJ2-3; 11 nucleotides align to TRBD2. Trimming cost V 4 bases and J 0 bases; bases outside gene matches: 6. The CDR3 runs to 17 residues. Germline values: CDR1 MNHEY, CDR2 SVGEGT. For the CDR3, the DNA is TGTGCCAGCAGTTCCGGGACTAGCGGCCTTAGCACAGATACGCAGTATTTT. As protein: CASSSGTSGLSTDTQYF.

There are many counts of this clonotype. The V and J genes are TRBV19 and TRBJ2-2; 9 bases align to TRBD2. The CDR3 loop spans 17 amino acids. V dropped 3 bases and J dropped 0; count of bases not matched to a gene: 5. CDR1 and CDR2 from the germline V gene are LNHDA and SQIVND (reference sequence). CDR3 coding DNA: TGTGCCAGTAGTATTACTAGCGGGTTCGCGAACACCGGGGAGCTGTTTTTT. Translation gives CASSITSGFANTGELFF.

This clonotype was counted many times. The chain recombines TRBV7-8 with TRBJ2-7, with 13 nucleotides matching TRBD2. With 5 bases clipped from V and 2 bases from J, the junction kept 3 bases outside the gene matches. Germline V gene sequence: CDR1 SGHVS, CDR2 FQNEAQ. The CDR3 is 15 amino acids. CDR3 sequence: CASSDGLAGAYEQYF. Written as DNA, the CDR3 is TGTGCCAGCAGCGACGGACTAGCGGGGGCCTACGAGCAGTACTTC. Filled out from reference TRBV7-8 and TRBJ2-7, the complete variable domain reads GAGVSQSPRYKVAKRGQDVALRCDPISGHVSLFWYQQALGQGPEFLTYFQNEAQLDKSGLPSDRFFAERPEGSVSTLKIQRTQQEDSAVYLCASSDGLAGAYEQYFGPGTRLTVT.

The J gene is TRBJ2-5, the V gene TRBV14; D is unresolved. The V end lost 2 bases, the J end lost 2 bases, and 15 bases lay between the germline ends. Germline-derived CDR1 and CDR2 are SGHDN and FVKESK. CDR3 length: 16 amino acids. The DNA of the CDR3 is TGTGCCAGCAGCCAAACGGTGTGGTATGGACAAGAGACCCAGTACTTC. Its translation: CASSQTVWYGQETQYF. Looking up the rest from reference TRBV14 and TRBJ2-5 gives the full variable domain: EAGVTQFPSHSVIEKGQTVTLRCDPISGHDNLYWYRRVMGKEIKFLLHFVKESKQDESGMPNNRFLAERTGGTYSTLKVQPAELEDSGVYFCASSQTVWYGQETQYFGPGTRLLVL.

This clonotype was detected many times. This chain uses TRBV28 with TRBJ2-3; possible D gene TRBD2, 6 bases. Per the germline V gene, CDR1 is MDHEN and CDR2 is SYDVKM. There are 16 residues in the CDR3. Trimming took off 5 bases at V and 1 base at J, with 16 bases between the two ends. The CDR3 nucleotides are TGTGCCAGCAGTAAAGCCTGGACGGGAGGCACAGATACGCAGTATTTT. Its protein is CASSKAWTGGTDTQYF.

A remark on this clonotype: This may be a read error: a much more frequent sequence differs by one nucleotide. DNA for the CDR3: TGTGCCAGCGGTTTTCGGACTAGCGACTACGAGCAGTACTTC. It translates to CASGFRTSDYEQYF. This chain connects TRBV28 to TRBJ2-7; TRBD2 matches 9 bases. Germline-derived CDR1 and CDR2 are MDHEN and SYDVKM. The CDR3 loop spans 14 amino acids.

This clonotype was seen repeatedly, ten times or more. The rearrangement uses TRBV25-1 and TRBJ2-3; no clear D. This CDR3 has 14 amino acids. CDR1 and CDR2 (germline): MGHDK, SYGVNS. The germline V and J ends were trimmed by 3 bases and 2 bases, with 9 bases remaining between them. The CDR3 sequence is CASSDPTYTDTQYF. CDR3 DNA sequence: TGTGCCAGCAGTGATCCTACTTACACAGATACGCAGTATTTT.

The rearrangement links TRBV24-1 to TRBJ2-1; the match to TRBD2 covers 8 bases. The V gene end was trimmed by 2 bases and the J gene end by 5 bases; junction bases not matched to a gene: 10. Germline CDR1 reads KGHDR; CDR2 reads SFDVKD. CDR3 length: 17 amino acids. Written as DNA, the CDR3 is TGTGCCACCAGTGATTCCGCCATAGCGGGACTAAACAATGAGCAGTTCTTC. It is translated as CATSDSAIAGLNNEQFF.

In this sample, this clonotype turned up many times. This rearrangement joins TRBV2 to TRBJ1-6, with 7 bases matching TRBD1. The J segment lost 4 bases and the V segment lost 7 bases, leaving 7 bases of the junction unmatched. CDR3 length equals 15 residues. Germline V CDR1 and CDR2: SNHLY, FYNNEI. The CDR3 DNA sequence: TGTGCCAGCAATAGTGAACAGGGGTATAATTCACCCCTCCACTTT. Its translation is CASNSEQGYNSPLHF.

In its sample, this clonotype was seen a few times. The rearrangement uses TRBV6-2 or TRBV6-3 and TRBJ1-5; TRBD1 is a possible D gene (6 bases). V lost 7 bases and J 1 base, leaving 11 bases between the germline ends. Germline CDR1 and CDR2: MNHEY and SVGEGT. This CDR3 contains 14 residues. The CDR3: CASTSRGSNQPQHF. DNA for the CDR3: TGTGCCAGCACTAGTAGGGGGAGCAATCAGCCCCAGCATTTT.

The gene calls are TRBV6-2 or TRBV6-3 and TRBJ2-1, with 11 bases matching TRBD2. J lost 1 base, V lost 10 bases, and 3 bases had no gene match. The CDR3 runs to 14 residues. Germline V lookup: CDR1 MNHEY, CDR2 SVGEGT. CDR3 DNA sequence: TGTGCCATCCGACTAGCGGGATCCTACAATGAGCAGTTCTTC. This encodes CAIRLAGSYNEQFF.

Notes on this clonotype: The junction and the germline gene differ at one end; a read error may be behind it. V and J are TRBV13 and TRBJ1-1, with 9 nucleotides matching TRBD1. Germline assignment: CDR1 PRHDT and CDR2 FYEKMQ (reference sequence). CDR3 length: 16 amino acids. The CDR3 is CASSIGMGQGSTEAFF. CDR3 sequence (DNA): TGTGCCAGCAGCATAGGGATGGGACAGGGTTCCACTGAAGCTTTCTTT.

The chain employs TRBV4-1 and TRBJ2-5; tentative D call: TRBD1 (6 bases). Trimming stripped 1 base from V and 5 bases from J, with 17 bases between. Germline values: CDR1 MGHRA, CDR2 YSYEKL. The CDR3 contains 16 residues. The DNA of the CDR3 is TGCGCCAGCAGCCAAGGTTTCAGGGGTCGGCGCGAGACCCAGTACTTC. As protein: CASSQGFRGRRETQYF.

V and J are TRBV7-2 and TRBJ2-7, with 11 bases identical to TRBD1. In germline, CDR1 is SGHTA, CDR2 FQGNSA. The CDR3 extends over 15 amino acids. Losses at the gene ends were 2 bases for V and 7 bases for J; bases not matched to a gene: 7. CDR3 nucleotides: TGTGCCAGCAGCTTATTTGGGACAGGGGGAGGAGAGCAGTACTTC. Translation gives CASSLFGTGGGEQYF.

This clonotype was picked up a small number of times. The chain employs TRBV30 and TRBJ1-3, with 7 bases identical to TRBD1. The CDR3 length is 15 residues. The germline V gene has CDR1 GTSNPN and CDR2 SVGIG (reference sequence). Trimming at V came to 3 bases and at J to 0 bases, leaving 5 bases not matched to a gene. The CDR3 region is CAWRRTGNSGNTIYF. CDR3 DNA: TGTGCCTGGAGACGGACAGGAAACTCTGGAAACACCATATATTTT. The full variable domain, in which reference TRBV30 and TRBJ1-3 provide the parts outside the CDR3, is SQTIHQWPATLVQPVGSPLSLECTVEGTSNPNLYWYRQAAGRGLQLLFYSVGIGQISSEVPQNLSASRPQDRQFILSSKKLLLSDSGFYLCAWRRTGNSGNTIYFGEGSWLTVV.

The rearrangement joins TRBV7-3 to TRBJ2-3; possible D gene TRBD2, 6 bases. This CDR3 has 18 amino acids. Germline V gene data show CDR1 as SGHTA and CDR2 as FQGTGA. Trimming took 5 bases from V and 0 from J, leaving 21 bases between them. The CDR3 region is CASSQDSGLAQSTDTQYF. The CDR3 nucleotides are TGTGCCAGCAGCCAAGATTCAGGGCTAGCGCAGAGCACAGATACGCAGTATTTT.

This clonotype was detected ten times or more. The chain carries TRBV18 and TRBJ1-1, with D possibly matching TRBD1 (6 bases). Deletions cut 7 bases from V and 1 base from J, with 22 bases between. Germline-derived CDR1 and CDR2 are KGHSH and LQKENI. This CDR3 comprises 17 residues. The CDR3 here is CASLPGQGYIKNTEAFF. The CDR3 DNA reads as TGTGCCAGCTTGCCGGGACAAGGGTACATCAAGAACACTGAAGCTTTCTTT.

CDR3 coding DNA: TGTGCCAGCAGTTTATCGCGCGCCCTCCTTACCTACGAGCAGTACTTC. This encodes CASSLSRALLTYEQYF. V and J are TRBV27 and TRBJ2-7; D is ambiguous. CDR1 is MNHEY and CDR2 is SMNVEV in the germline V gene (reference sequence). Trimming removed 0 bases from V and 2 bases from J, with 14 bases in between. There are 16 residues in the CDR3.

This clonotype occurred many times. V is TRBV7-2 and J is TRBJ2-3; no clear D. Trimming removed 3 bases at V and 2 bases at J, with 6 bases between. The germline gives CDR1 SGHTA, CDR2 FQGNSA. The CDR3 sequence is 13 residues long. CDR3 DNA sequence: TGTGCCAGCAGCTTGAAGCACACAGATACGCAGTATTTT. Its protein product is CASSLKHTDTQYF.

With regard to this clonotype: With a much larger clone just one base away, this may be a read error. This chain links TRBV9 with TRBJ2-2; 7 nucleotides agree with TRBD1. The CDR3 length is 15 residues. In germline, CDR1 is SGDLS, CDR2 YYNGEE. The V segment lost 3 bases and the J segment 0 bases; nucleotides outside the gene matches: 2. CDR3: CASSATGTNTGELFF. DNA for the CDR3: TGTGCCAGCAGCGCGACAGGGACGAACACCGGGGAGCTGTTTTTT.